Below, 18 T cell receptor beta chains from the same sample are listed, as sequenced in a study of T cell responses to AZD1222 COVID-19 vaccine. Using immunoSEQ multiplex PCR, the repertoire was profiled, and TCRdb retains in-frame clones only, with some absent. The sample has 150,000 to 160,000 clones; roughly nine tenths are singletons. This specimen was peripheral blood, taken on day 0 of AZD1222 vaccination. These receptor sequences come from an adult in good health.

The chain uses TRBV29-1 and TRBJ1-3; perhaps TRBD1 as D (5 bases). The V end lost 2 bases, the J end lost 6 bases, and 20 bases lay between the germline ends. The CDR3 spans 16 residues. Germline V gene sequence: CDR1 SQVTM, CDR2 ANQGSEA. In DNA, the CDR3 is TGCAGCGTTGAACTCCTCTTACCAGGGAGGGAAAACACCATATATTTT. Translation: CSVELLLPGRENTIYF.

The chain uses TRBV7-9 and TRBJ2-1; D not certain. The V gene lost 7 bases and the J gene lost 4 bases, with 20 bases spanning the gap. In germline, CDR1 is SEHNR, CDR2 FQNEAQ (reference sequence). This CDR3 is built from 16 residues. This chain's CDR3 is CASTSGLPVIYNEQFF. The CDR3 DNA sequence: TGTGCCAGCACCTCTGGGCTCCCAGTGATATACAATGAGCAGTTCTTC.

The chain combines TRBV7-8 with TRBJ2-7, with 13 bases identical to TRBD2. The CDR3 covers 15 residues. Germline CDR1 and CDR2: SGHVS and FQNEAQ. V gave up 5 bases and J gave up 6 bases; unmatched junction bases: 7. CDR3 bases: TGTGCCAGCAGCCCGACGGGACTAGCGGGATTCGAGCAGTACTTC. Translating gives CASSPTGLAGFEQYF.

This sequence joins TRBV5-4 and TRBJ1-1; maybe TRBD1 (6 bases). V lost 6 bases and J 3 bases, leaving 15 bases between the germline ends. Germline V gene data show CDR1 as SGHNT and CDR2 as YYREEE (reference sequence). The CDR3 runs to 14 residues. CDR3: CASNPGGRDTEAFF. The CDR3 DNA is TGTGCCAGCAATCCGGGGGGCCGGGACACTGAAGCTTTCTTT.

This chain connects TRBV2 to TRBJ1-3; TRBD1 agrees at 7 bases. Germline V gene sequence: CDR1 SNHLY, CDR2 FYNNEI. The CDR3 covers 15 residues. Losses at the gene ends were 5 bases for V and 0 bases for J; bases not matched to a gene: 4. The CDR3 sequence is CASSKGQSSGNTIYF. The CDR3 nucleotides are TGTGCCAGCAGTAAGGGACAGTCCTCTGGAAACACCATATATTTT. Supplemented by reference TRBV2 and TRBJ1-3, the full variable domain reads EPEVTQTPSHQVTQMGQEVILRCVPISNHLYFYWYRQILGQKVEFLVSFYNNEISEKSEIFDDQFSVERPDGSNFTLKIRSTKLEDSAMYFCASSKGQSSGNTIYFGEGSWLTVV.

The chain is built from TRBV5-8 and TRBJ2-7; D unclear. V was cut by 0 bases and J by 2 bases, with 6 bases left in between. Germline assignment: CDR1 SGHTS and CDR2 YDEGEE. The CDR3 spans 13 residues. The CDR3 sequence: CASSLAFPYEQYF. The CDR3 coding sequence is TGTGCCAGCAGCTTGGCTTTCCCCTACGAGCAGTACTTC.

CDR3 sequence: CASSSGTGGNQPQHF. The CDR3 DNA sequence: TGTGCCAGCAGCTCTGGGACAGGGGGAAATCAGCCCCAGCATTTT. This chain joins TRBV6-5 and TRBJ1-5; 11 positions match TRBD1. V was pared by 6 bases and J by 4 bases, with 5 bases of the junction left unmatched. Germline V gives CDR1 MNHEY, CDR2 SVGAGI. The CDR3 spans 15 residues.

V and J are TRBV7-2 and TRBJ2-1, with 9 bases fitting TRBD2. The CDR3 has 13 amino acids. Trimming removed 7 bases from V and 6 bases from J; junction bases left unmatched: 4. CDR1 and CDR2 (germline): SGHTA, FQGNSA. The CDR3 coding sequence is TGTGCCAGCACCGGGACTAGCCCCAATGAGCAGTTCTTC. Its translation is CASTGTSPNEQFF.

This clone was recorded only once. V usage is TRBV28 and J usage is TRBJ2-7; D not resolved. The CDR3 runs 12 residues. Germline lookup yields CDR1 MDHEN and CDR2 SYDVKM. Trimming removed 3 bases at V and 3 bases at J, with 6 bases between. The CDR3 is CASSFSSYEQYF. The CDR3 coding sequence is TGTGCCAGCAGTTTCTCGAGCTACGAGCAGTACTTC.

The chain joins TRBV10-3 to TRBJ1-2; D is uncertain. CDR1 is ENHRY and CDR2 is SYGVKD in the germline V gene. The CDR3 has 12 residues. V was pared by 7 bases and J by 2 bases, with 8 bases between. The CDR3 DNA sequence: TGTGCCATCAAGGAGGCCAACTATGGCTACACCTTC. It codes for CAIKEANYGYTF.

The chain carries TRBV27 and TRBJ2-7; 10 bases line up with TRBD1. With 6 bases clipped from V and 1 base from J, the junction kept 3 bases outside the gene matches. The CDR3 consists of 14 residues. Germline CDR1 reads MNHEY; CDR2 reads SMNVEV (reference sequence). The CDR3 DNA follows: TGTGCCAGCAGCTGGACAGGGGGATCCTACGAGCAGTACTTC. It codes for CASSWTGGSYEQYF.

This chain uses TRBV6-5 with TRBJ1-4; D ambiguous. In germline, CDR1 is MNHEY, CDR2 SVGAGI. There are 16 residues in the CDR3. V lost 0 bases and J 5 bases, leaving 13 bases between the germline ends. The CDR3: CASSYSVQSLNEKLFF. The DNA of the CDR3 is TGTGCCAGCAGTTACTCGGTGCAGTCGTTAAATGAAAAACTGTTTTTT.

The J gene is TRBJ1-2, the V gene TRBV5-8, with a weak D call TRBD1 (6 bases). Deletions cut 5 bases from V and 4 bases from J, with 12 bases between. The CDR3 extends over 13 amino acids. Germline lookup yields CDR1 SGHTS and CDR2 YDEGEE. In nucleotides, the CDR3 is TGTGCCAGCAGTTACGACAGGCCCTATGGCTACACCTTC. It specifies CASSYDRPYGYTF.

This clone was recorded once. CDR3 loop: CASSRLATGSPTDEQFF. In nucleotides, the CDR3 is TGTGCCAGCAGCCGTTTAGCGACGGGATCTCCCACGGATGAGCAGTTCTTC. The rearrangement uses TRBV11-2 and TRBJ2-1; possible D gene TRBD2, 5 bases. There are 17 residues in the CDR3. V lost 5 bases and J lost 8, with 25 bases in between. Germline V gene lookup returns CDR1 SGHAT and CDR2 FQNNGV.

CDR3 region: CASSPRQGNGYTF. The CDR3, as DNA: TGTGCCAGCAGTCCGCGACAGGGGAATGGCTACACCTTC. The genes are TRBV6-2 or TRBV6-3 and TRBJ1-2, with 8 nucleotides matching TRBD1. The CDR3 runs to 13 residues. Germline V gene sequence: CDR1 MNHEY, CDR2 SVGEGT. With 5 bases clipped from V and 6 bases from J, the junction kept 5 bases outside the gene matches.

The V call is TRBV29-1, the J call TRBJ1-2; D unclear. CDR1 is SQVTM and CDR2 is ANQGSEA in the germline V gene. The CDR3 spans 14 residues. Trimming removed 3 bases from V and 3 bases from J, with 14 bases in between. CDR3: CSVDEDPPDYGYTF. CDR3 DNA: TGCAGCGTTGATGAGGACCCACCTGACTATGGCTACACCTTC.

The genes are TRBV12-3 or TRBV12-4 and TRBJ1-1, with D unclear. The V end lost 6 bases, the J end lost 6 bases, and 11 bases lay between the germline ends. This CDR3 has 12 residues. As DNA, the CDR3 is TGTGCCAGCAGCCTGGAGGTGTCTGAAGCTTTCTTT. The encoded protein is CASSLEVSEAFF.

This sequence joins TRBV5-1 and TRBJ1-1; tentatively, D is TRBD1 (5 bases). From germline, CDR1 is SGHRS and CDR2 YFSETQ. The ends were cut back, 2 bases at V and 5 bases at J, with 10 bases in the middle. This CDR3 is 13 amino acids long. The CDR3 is CASSFTGRTEAFF. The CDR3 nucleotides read TGCGCCAGCAGCTTTACAGGAAGGACTGAAGCTTTCTTT.